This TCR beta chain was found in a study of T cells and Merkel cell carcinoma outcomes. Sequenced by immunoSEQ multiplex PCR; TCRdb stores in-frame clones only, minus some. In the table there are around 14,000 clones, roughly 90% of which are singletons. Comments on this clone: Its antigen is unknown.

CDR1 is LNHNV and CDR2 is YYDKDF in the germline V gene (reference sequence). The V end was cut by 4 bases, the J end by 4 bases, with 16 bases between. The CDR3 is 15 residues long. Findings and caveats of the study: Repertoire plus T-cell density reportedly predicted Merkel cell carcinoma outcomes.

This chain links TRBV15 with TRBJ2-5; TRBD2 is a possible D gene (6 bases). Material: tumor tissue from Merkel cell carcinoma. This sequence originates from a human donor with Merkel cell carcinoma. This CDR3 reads CATSTWGLEGETQYF. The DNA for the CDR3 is TGTGCCACCAGCACCTGGGGCCTGGAGGGAGAGACCCAGTACTTC. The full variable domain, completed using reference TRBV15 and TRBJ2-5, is DAMVIQNPRYQVTQFGKPVTLSCSQTLNHNVMYWYQQKSSQAPKLLFHYYDKDFNNEADTPDNFQSRRPNTSFCFLDIRSPGLGDTAMYLCATSTWGLEGETQYFGPGTRLLVL.